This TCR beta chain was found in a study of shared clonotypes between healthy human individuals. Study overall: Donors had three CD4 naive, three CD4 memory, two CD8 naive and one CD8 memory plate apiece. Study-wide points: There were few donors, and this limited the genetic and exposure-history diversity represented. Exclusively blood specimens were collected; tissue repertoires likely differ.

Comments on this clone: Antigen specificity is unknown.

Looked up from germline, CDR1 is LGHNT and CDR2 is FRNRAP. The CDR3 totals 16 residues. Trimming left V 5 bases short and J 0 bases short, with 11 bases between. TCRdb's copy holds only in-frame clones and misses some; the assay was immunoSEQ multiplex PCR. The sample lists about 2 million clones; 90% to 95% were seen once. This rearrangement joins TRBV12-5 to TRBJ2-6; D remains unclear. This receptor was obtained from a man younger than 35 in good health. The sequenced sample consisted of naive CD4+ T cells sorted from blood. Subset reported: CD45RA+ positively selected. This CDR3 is CASGGVGNSGANVLTF. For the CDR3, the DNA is TGTGCTAGTGGTGGAGTAGGGAACTCTGGGGCCAACGTCCTGACTTTC.